This T cell receptor (beta chain) was sequenced in a study of T-cell memory formation after mild COVID-19. This clonotype was counted a few times. What it binds is not known. This CDR3 is 14 amino acids long. Unmatched junction bases numbered 5, after V lost 4 bases and J lost 2 bases. Germline V gives CDR1 SGHRS, CDR2 YFSETQ. General study results and limits: Pre-infection memory contained some responding clones, which suggested that cross-reactive memory had joined. Among clones peaking at day 37 in the second wave, SARS-CoV-2 specificity remained unconfirmed. Contracting CD4+ clones were located mainly in CM and EM, and CD8+ clones in EMRA. Later expanders leaned CD4+, whereas clones that contracted between day 15 and 85 were balanced CD4/CD8.

TCRdb processed the 5' RACE reads anew with MiXCR; each CDR3 protein has one entry. The top ten clones hold roughly 21% of a sample with around 320,000 distinct CDR3 sequences, approximately 19% of them seen once. This clonotype originated in a man between 18 and 35 years old who had mild COVID-19 (a few samples of this study predate the infection). Cell type and time point are not known. The sequenced material came from PBMCs or a T cell subset sorted from them (not recorded which). This rearrangement joins TRBV5-1 to TRBJ2-5, with 7 bases that match TRBD1. The CDR3 region has the DNA TGCGCCAGCAGCGTTTTCAGGGGGCAAGAGACCCAGTACTTC. Amino acid sequence: CASSVFRGQETQYF.